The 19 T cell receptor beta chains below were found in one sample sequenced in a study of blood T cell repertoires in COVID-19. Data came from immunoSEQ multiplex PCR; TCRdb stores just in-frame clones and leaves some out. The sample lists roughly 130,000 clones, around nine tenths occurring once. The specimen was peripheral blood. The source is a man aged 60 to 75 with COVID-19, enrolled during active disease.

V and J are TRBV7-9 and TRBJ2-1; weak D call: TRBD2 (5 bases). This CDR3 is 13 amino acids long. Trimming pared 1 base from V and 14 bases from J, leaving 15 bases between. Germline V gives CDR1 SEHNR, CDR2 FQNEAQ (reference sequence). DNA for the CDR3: TGTGCCAGCAGCTTAGATTTATTGGACTTGGAGTTCTTC. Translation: CASSLDLLDLEFF. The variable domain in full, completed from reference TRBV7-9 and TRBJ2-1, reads DTGVSQNPRHKITKRGQNVTFRCDPISEHNRLYWYRQTLGQGPEFLTYFQNEAQLEKSRLLSDRFSAERPKGSFSTLEIQRTEQGDSAMYLCASSLDLLDLEFFGPGTRLTVL.

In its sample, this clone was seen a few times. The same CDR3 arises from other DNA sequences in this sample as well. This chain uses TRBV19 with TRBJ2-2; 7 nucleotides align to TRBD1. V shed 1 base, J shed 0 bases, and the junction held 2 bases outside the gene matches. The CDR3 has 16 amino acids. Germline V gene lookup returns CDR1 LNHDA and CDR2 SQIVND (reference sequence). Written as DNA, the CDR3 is TGTGCCAGTAGTATAGGTGGGACAGCGAACACCGGGGAGCTGTTTTTT. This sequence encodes CASSIGGTANTGELFF.

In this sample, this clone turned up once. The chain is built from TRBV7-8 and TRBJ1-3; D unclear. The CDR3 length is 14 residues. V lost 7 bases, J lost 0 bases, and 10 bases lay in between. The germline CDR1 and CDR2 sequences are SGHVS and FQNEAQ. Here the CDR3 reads CASTTYISGNTIYF. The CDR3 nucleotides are TGTGCCAGCACCACATACATCTCTGGAAACACCATATATTTT.

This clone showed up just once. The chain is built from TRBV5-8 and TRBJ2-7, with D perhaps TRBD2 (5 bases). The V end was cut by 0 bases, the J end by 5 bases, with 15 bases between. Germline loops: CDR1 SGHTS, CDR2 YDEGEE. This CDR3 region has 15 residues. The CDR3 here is CASSLEGESSDEQYF. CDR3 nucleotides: TGTGCCAGCAGCTTGGAGGGAGAGTCCTCTGACGAGCAGTACTTC.

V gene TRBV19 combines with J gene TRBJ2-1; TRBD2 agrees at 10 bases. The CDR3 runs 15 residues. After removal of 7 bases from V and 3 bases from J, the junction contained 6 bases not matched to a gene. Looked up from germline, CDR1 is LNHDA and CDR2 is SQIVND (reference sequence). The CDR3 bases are TGTGCCAGTACCGACGGGACTAGCGACTACAATGAGCAGTTCTTC. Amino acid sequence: CASTDGTSDYNEQFF.

Written as DNA, the CDR3 is TGTGCCAGCAGCTCCAGGTTTACCTACGAGCAGTACTTC. Translation: CASSSRFTYEQYF. The genes are TRBV11-2 and TRBJ2-7; D gene uncertain. Per the germline V gene, CDR1 is SGHAT and CDR2 is FQNNGV. V was cut by 4 bases and J by 2 bases, with 9 bases left in between. This CDR3 has 13 residues.

Written as DNA, the CDR3 is TGCGCCAGCAGCAACCCTAGTTGGAGTGATTCCGAGCAGTACTTC. Amino acid sequence: CASSNPSWSDSEQYF. The V call is TRBV5-1, the J call TRBJ2-7; D uncertain. The CDR3 covers 15 residues. V was trimmed by 4 bases and J by 6 bases, leaving 20 bases between them. Germline-derived CDR1 and CDR2 are SGHRS and YFSETQ.

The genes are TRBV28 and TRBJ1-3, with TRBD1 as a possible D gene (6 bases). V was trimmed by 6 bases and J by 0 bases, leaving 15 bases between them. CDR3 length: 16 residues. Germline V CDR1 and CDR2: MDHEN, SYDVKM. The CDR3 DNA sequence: TGTGCCAGCAGAGGAGGGGGGGGAACCTCTGGAAACACCATATATTTT. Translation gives CASRGGGGTSGNTIYF.

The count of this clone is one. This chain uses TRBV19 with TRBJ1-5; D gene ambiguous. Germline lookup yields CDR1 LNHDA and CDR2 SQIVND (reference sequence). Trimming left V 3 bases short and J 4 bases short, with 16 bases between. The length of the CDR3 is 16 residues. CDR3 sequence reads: CASSMTDVTGNQPQHF. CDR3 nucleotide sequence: TGTGCCAGTAGTATGACGGATGTGACGGGGAATCAGCCCCAGCATTTT. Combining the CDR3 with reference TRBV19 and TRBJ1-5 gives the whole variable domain DGGITQSPKYLFRKEGQNVTLSCEQNLNHDAMYWYRQDPGQGLRLIYYSQIVNDFQKGDIAEGYSVSREKKESFPLTVTSAQKNPTAFYLCASSMTDVTGNQPQHFGDGTRLSIL.

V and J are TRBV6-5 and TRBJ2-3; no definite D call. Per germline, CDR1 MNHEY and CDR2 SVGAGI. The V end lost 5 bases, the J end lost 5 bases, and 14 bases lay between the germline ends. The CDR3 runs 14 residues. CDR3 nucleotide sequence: TGTGCCAGCAGTCCCACCGCCTTGAGAGATACGCAGTATTTT. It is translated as CASSPTALRDTQYF.

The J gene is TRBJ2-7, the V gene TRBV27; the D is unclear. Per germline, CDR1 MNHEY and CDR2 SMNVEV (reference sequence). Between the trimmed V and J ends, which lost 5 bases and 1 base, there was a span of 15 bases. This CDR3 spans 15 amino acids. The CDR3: CASSPHSRSSYEQYF. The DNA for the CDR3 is TGTGCCAGCAGTCCACATAGCCGATCGTCCTACGAGCAGTACTTC.

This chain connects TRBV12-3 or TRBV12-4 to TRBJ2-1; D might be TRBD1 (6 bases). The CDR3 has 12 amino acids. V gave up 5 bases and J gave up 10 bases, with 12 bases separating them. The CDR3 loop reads CASSITRGEQFF. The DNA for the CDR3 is TGTGCCAGCAGTATTACTAGGGGGGAGCAGTTCTTC.

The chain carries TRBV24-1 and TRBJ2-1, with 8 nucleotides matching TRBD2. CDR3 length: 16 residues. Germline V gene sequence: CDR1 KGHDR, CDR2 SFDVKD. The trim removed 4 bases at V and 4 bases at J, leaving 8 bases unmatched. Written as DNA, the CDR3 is TGTGCCACCAGTGACCTGAGCGGGAGAGGGTACAATGAGCAGTTCTTC. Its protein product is CATSDLSGRGYNEQFF.

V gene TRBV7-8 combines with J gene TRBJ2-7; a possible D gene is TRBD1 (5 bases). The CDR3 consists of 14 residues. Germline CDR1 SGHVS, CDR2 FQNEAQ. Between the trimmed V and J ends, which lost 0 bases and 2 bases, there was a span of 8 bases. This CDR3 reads CASSLADRAYEQYF. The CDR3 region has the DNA TGTGCCAGCAGCTTAGCTGACAGAGCCTACGAGCAGTACTTC.

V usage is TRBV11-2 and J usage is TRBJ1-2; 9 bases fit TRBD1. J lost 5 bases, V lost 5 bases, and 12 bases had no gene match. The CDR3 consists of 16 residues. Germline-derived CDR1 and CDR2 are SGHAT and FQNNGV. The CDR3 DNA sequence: TGTGCCAGCAGCCTCCGGACAGGGGATGAAGGGTATGGCTACACCTTC. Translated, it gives CASSLRTGDEGYGYTF. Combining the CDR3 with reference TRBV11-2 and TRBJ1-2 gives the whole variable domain EAGVAQSPRYKIIEKRQSVAFWCNPISGHATLYWYQQILGQGPKLLIQFQNNGVVDDSQLPKDRFSAERLKGVDSTLKIQPAKLEDSAVYLCASSLRTGDEGYGYTFGSGTRLTVV.

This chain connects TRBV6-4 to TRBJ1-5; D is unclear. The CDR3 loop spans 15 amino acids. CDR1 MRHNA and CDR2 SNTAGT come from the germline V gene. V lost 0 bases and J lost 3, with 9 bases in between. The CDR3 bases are TGTGCCAGCAGTGACTCGAGACACAACAATCAGCCCCAGCATTTT. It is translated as CASSDSRHNNQPQHF.

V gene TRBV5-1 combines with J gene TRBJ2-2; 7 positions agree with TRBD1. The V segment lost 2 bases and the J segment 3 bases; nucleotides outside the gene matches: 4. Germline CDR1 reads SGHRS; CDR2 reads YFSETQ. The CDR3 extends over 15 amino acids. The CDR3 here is CASSLVQGDTGELFF. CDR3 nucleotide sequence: TGCGCCAGCAGCTTAGTCCAGGGGGACACCGGGGAGCTGTTTTTT.

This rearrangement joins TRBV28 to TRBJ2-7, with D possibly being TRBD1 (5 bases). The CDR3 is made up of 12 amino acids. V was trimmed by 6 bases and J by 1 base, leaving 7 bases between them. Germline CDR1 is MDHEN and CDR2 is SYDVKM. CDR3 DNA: TGTGCCAGCAGGACAGATTCCTACGAGCAGTACTTC. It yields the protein CASRTDSYEQYF.

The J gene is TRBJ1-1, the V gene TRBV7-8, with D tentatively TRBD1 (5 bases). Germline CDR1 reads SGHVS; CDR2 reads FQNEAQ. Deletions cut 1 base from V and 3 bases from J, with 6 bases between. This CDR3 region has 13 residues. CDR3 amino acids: CASSLVGDTEAFF. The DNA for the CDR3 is TGTGCCAGCAGCTTAGTAGGGGACACTGAAGCTTTCTTT.